This entry lists 15 T cell receptor beta chains sequenced from one sample in a study of blood T cell repertoires in COVID-19. Sequenced by immunoSEQ multiplex PCR; TCRdb stores in-frame clones only, minus some. Here the sample spans roughly 500,000 clones, approximately 89% being singletons. Sequenced: peripheral blood. The receptors derive from a man aged 18 to 29 with COVID-19, enrolled during active disease.

The gene calls are TRBV6-5 and TRBJ1-1; D uncertain. This CDR3 comprises 13 residues. Germline V gene lookup returns CDR1 MNHEY and CDR2 SVGAGI. V was pared by 7 bases and J by 1 base, with 10 bases between. This CDR3 is CASTRDPNTEAFF. In DNA form, the CDR3 reads TGTGCCAGCACCCGGGATCCGAACACTGAAGCTTTCTTT.

This clone came up once. This chain uses TRBV11-3 with TRBJ2-7; unclear D gene. Trimming removed 4 bases from V and 1 base from J, with 11 bases in between. The CDR3 spans 14 residues. Germline V CDR1 and CDR2: SGHNT, YENEEA. Here the CDR3 reads CASSSNGESYEQYF. The CDR3 DNA sequence: TGTGCCAGCAGCTCAAACGGTGAGTCCTACGAGCAGTACTTC.

The chain links TRBV4-1 to TRBJ1-1; D unclear. Trimming stripped 1 base from V and 4 bases from J, with 10 bases between. The CDR3 contains 14 residues. In germline, CDR1 is MGHRA, CDR2 YSYEKL. In DNA form, the CDR3 reads TGCGCCAGCAGCCAAGCGGTTGCCTTCACTGAAGCTTTCTTT. Translated, it gives CASSQAVAFTEAFF.

The chain links TRBV28 to TRBJ1-1; D is unresolved. The V gene's germline CDR1 is MDHEN and CDR2 SYDVKM. Trimming removed 5 bases at V and 1 base at J, with 5 bases between. The CDR3 totals 12 residues. The DNA for the CDR3 is TGTGCCAGCAGTATCAAGAACACTGAAGCTTTCTTT. It codes for CASSIKNTEAFF.

The chain recombines TRBV25-1 with TRBJ1-1, with D possibly matching TRBD1 (5 bases). CDR3 length: 13 residues. V was pared by 4 bases and J by 0 bases, with 6 bases between. CDR1 is MGHDK and CDR2 is SYGVNS in the germline V gene. This CDR3 is CASSAQVNTEAFF. The CDR3 nucleotides are TGTGCCAGCAGTGCACAGGTGAACACTGAAGCTTTCTTT. Complete variable domain (other parts from reference TRBV25-1 and TRBJ1-1): EADIYQTPRYLVIGTGKKITLECSQTMGHDKMYWYQQDPGMELHLIHYSYGVNSTEKGDLSSESTVSRIRTEHFPLTLESARPSHTSQYLCASSAQVNTEAFFGQGTRLTVV.

This chain links TRBV14 with TRBJ2-7, with 7 bases matching TRBD1. J lost 1 base, V lost 1 base, and 4 bases had no gene match. This CDR3 contains 15 residues. Germline lookup yields CDR1 SGHDN and CDR2 FVKESK. CDR3 sequence (DNA): TGTGCCAGCAGCCAAGCGGGACAGTCATCCTACGAGCAGTACTTC. Its protein is CASSQAGQSSYEQYF. The full variable domain, with the rest looked up from reference TRBV14 and TRBJ2-7, is EAGVTQFPSHSVIEKGQTVTLRCDPISGHDNLYWYRRVMGKEIKFLLHFVKESKQDESGMPNNRFLAERTGGTYSTLKVQPAELEDSGVYFCASSQAGQSSYEQYFGPGTRLTVT.

The rearrangement links TRBV3-1 (or the pseudogene TRBV3-2) to TRBJ2-1; TRBD1 aligns across 8 bases. The CDR3 is 16 residues long. Germline loops: CDR1 LGHDT, CDR2 YNNKEL (reference sequence). V lost 2 bases and J lost 4; bases outside the gene matches: 7. CDR3 region: CASSQSRDRPYNEQFF. CDR3 coding DNA: TGTGCCAGCAGCCAATCCCGGGACAGGCCATACAATGAGCAGTTCTTC.

The V call is TRBV5-6, the J call TRBJ1-2; 11 bases line up with TRBD1. Looked up from germline, CDR1 is SGHDT and CDR2 is YYEEEE. The length of the CDR3 is 16 residues. V dropped 4 bases and J dropped 0; count of bases not matched to a gene: 5. The CDR3 DNA reads TGTGCCAGCAGCGCGGACAGGGGGCAAGCTAACTATGGCTACACCTTC. It specifies CASSADRGQANYGYTF.

The rearrangement uses TRBV19 and TRBJ2-3; D is perhaps TRBD1 (6 bases). CDR3 length: 12 amino acids. Looked up from germline, CDR1 is LNHDA and CDR2 is SQIVND (reference sequence). V dropped 8 bases and J dropped 7 bases, with 13 bases sitting between them. CDR3 sequence reads: CASQQGKNTQYF. CDR3 coding DNA: TGTGCCAGTCAGCAGGGGAAGAATACGCAGTATTTT.

The chain carries TRBV19 and TRBJ2-3, with D maybe TRBD2 (6 bases). The germline CDR1 and CDR2 sequences are LNHDA and SQIVND (reference sequence). The CDR3 has 14 residues. V lost 4 bases, J lost 0 bases, and 8 bases lay in between. The CDR3: CASSKGLSTDTQYF. CDR3 DNA sequence: TGTGCCAGTAGTAAGGGACTGAGCACAGATACGCAGTATTTT.

This sequence joins TRBV5-4 and TRBJ1-2, with a weak D call TRBD1 (5 bases). With 4 bases removed from V and 8 bases from J, the gap between germline ends came to 15 bases. Per the germline V gene, CDR1 is SGHNT and CDR2 is YYREEE (reference sequence). The CDR3 contains 13 residues. CDR3 nucleotide sequence: TGTGCCAGCAGCGACTCAAAGGGGTTCGGCTACACCTTC. Translated: CASSDSKGFGYTF.

The chain recombines TRBV25-1 with TRBJ2-5; perhaps TRBD1 as D (5 bases). CDR3 size: 12 residues. Germline V gene data show CDR1 as MGHDK and CDR2 as SYGVNS. V lost 5 bases, J lost 5 bases, and 9 bases lay in between. The CDR3 loop reads CASSSPGETQYF. CDR3 coding DNA: TGTGCCAGCAGTTCTCCAGGGGAGACCCAGTACTTC.

The chain couples TRBV5-6 to TRBJ2-2, with D possibly matching TRBD2 (5 bases). Germline V CDR1 and CDR2: SGHDT, YYEEEE. This CDR3 contains 14 residues. The V end was cut by 2 bases, the J end by 4 bases, with 9 bases between. The CDR3 region has the DNA TGTGCCAGCAGCTTCGCGGGTTCCACCGGGGAGCTGTTTTTT. It encodes CASSFAGSTGELFF.

This clone was detected only a few times. This chain connects TRBV4-2 to TRBJ1-5; unclear D gene. The CDR3 sequence is 15 residues long. Germline CDR1 LGHNA, CDR2 YNFKEQ. V was clipped by 5 bases and J by 1 base, with 12 bases between them. The CDR3: CASSRREGSNQPQHF. In DNA, the CDR3 is TGTGCCAGCAGCAGACGGGAAGGAAGCAATCAGCCCCAGCATTTT.

The gene calls are TRBV10-2 and TRBJ2-3; 7 bases fit TRBD1. Germline CDR1 and CDR2: WSHSY and SAAADI. The J segment lost 6 bases and the V segment lost 2 bases, leaving 8 bases of the junction unmatched. The CDR3 has 15 residues. CDR3 bases: TGCGCCAGCAGTGAGAGAAGGGGGCAGGGGGATACGCAGTATTTT. Protein sequence: CASSERRGQGDTQYF.